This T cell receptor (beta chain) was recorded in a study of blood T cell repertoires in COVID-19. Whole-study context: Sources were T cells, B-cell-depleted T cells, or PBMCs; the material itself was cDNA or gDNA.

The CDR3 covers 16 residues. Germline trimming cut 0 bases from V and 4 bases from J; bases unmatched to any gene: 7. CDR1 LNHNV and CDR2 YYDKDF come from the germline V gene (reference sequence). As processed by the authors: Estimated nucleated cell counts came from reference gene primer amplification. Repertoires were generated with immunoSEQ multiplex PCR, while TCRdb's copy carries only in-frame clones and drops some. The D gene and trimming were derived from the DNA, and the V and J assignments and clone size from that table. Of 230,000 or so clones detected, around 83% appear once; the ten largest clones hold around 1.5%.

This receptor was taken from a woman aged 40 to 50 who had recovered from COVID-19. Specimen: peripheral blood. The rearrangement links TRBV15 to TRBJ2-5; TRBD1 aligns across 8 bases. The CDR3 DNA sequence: TGTGCCACCAGCAGAGAAAATCAGGGGGCTGGAGAGACCCAGTACTTC. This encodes CATSRENQGAGETQYF.